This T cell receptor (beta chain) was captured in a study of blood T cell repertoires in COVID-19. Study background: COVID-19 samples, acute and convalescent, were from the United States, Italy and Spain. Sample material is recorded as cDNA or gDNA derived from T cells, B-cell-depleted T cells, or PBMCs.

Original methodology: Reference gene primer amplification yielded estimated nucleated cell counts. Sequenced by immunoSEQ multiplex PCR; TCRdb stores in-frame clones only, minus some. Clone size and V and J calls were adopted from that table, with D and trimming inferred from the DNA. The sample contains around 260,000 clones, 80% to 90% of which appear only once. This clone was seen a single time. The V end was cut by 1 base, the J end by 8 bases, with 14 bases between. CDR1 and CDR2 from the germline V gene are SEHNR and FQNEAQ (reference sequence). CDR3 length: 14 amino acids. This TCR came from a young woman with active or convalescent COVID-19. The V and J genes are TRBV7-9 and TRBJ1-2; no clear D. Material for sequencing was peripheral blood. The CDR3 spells CASSLGERAYGYTF. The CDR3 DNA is TGTGCCAGCAGCTTAGGGGAGAGGGCCTACGGCTACACCTTC.